In this sample, the clone carrying this T cell receptor (beta chain) turned up a few times. These data come from a study of identical twins. The CDR3 is made up of 15 amino acids. J gave up 6 bases and V 7 bases, and 12 bases lay outside the gene matches. Germline V gene sequence: CDR1 MNHNS, CDR2 SASEGT. MiXCR, run by TCRdb on the 5' RACE reads, gives a single entry per CDR3 protein. In the table there are fewer than 900,000 distinct CDR3 sequences, 15% to 20% of which are singletons. The sample also formed part of further work on T cells expressing NK-cell markers.

V usage is TRBV6-1 and J usage is TRBJ2-3; 8 bases are shared with TRBD2. The TCR originated in a woman between 18 and 29 years old in good health. Sequencing was performed on PBMCs. The chain's CDR3 is CASTRIGGASDTQYF. The DNA of the CDR3 is TGTGCCAGCACCCGGATCGGGGGGGCCTCGGATACGCAGTATTTT.